This record covers a single T cell receptor beta chain. Its cognate antigen has yet to be identified. The DNA is left out, because the CDR3 cannot be placed on it with certainty; the CDR3 is given as TCRdb lists it. The CDR3 holds 14 amino acids from the cysteine to the phenylalanine. Taken from the germline V gene, the CDR1 and CDR2 loops are SGHDT and YYEEEE. The approximately 40 donors, aged 6 to 90 years, were systemically healthy Caucasian individuals from Russia. Approximately 9.7 milliliters of peripheral blood were drawn from each donor into EDTA-treated Vacutainer tubes. PBMCs were isolated by Ficoll-Paque density-gradient centrifugation, with at least 6 million obtained per sample. Total RNA was extracted from PBMCs with Trizol reagent, with at least 5.5 micrograms obtained per sample. Naive CD45RAhigh/CD27high T cell percentages were measured by flow cytometry on a PBMC aliquot from every donor.

The sample is drawn from a study of blood T cells in healthy people across ages (dated by TCRdb to the mid-2010s). Notes on the research overall: Template switching captured roughly one uniquely barcoded TCR beta cDNA molecule per two T cells in model experiments. The study measured age-related changes in TCR beta repertoire diversity using deep sequencing normalized with unique cDNA molecular identifiers. Donors were grouped into four age groups: young (average about 15 years), middle-aged (39), aged (around 60) and long-lived (less than 85). For two donors (one aged 18 to 29 and one aged 80 or older), the study analyzed two additional independent replicas of 1 million unique cDNA reads from the same blood draw.

The research as a whole found: Observed TCR beta diversity per million T cells fell roughly linearly with age, and a significant reduction was already apparent by age roughly 40. Estimates of total diversity based on one million sequenced T cells were regarded as lower bounds and as underestimates. There was a strong correlation between observed TCR beta diversity and the percentage of naive T cells measured by flow cytometry. Bulk unsorted PBMC profiling prevented conclusive comparison of naive and antigen-experienced compartments. The CMV infection status of donors was not known, potentially confounding age-related changes in expanded clonotypes. Compared with the aged group, the long-lived group had more naive CD4+ T cells, fewer expanded clones and increased TCR diversity, a pattern suggesting age selection.

Library preparation was by 5' RACE. TCRdb lists the instrument as Illumina HiSeq 2500. A second 7 to 11 cycle PCR used a sample-barcoded 5' primer and a J-beta primer mix. A template-switch 5' adaptor carrying 12 random nucleotides introduced a unique molecular identifier onto each TCR beta cDNA molecule. At least 3 million CDR3-containing paired-end reads were obtained from each sample. The Mint cDNA synthesis kit, primed by a TRBC-specific oligonucleotide, was used to synthesize first-strand cDNA from all RNA. Following uracil-DNA glycosylase treatment, all cDNA underwent a first 18-cycle PCR with the universal primers M1SS and BC2_uni_R. In the original analysis: Each sample was normalized by randomly selecting 1 million high-quality reads, each carrying a distinct molecular identifier. Instead of being binned into consensus sequences, reads with shared molecular identifiers were discarded. MiTCR, set to a Q25 quality threshold and the strictest error-elimination algorithm, was used for CDR3 identification, clonotype clustering and error correction. Lower-bound total TCR beta diversity was estimated with a nonparametric unseen species model using Euler transformation. The public reads were quality trimmed at Q25 with fastp and then assembled into clones with MiXCR by TCRdb, keeping productive beta chains. Every entry covers one CDR3 protein and lists the most common genes and DNA from its rows. In this record, the V and J calls reflect TCRdb's handling and not the investigators' own analysis. The sample table shows almost 550,000 distinct CDR3 sequences, and 24% are seen once. The ten biggest clones cover approximately 10% of the sample.

The sample also formed part of further work on T cells of mothers and their children. Drawing on the second study: Nine systemically healthy Caucasian individuals served as donors, namely three mothers together with their six children. cDNA synthesis used all of the extracted RNA, with approximately 1.4 ug of RNA in each 15 ul reaction. In the second PCR, the M1S primer added sample barcodes and 2-4 random nucleotides. More than 8.5 million TCR beta CDR3 reads were obtained from each mother, and some 3.2 million reads were obtained from each child. TCR recombination output is similarly shaped by thymic selection in related and unrelated pairs, with a minor effect exerted by inherited differences. Related mother-child pairs always showed normalized repertoire overlap that was slightly higher than in unrelated mother-child pairs, though the difference was never significant. No persistent microchimeric T cell clones were found, with a detection sensitivity of roughly 99 clones per million clonotypes. To look for features that set related mother-child pairs apart from unrelated individuals, the researchers ran deep NGS to compare the TCR beta repertoires of mothers and children. The mean age was roughly 44 +/- 4 years for the mothers and about 10 +/- 4 years for the children. After adapter ligation with NEBNext reagents, the libraries were sequenced on Illumina HiSeq 2000 with 100+100 nt paired-end reads. To prevent cross-contamination, the mother and child libraries were prepared a month apart and were sequenced in separate runs. Each donor had between roughly 500,000 and 2,100,000 distinct TCR beta clonotypes identified. Naive TCR beta clonotypes were estimated from low-frequency clonotypes matched to each donor's FACS-determined naive share, without sorting.

Sequencing used blood. This TCR came from a boy between 5 and 17 years old in good health. The sequence is built from TRBV5-6 and TRBJ1-2. CDR3 loop: CASSFGPGSDGYTF.